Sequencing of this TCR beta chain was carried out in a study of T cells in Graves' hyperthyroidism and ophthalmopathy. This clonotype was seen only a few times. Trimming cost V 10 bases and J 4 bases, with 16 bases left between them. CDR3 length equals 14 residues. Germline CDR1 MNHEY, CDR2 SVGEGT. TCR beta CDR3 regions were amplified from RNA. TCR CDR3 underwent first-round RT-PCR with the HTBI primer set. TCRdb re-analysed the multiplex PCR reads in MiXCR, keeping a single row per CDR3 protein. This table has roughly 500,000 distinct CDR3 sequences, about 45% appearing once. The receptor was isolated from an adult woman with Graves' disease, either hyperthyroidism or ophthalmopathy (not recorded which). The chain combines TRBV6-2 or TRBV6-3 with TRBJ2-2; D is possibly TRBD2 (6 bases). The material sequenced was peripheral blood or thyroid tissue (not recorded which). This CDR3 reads CATRPGTLTGELFF. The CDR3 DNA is TGTGCCACCCGCCCCGGGACTCTCACCGGGGAGCTGTTTTTT.